The rows below give T cell receptor beta chains drawn from one sample of a study of shared clonotypes between healthy human individuals. Measured with immunoSEQ multiplex PCR; TCRdb has only the in-frame clones, and not every one. This table holds approximately 500,000 clones, more than 65% found once. Sample: PBMCs. These receptors all stem from a woman aged 40-49 years in good health. Some clones in this sample may be carry-over from other donors' samples. Both conserved end residues are part of each CDR3. The D gene is left open where the match is weak. For some rows the clone size is stated as once, few or many, or as a class when expanded; others skip it.

abundance,v_gene,d_gene,j_gene,CDR3aa,CDR3nt
NA,TRBV7-9,TRBD2,TRBJ2-1,CASRPTSGPYNEQFF,TGTGCCAGCAGACCGACTAGCGGACCCTACAATGAGCAGTTCTTC
NA,TRBV28,TRBD2,TRBJ2-3,CASSTSGGTDTQYF,TGTGCCAGCAGTACTAGCGGGGGGACAGATACGCAGTATTTT
NA,TRBV27,TRBD1,TRBJ2-7,CATGQAYEQYF,TGTGCCACGGGACAGGCCTACGAGCAGTACTTC
many,TRBV7-2,NA,TRBJ1-4,CASSPDRREKLFF,TGTGCCAGCAGCCCCGACAGACGCGAAAAACTGTTTTTT
NA,TRBV7-9,NA,TRBJ2-1,CASSLDLVDEQFF,TGTGCCAGCAGCTTAGATCTGGTGGATGAGCAGTTCTTC
once,TRBV5-1,TRBD2,TRBJ2-7,CASSPGTSGRTYEQYF,TGCGCCAGCAGCCCCGGGACTAGCGGGCGTACCTACGAGCAGTACTTC
NA,TRBV18,NA,TRBJ1-1,CASSPSGVMGEAFF,TGTGCCAGCTCACCTTCGGGGGTGATGGGTGAAGCTTTCTTT
NA,TRBV9,NA,TRBJ2-4,CASSVAPISPPLLQYF,TGTGCCAGCAGCGTAGCCCCTATTTCGCCCCCGTTACTTCAGTACTTC
NA,TRBV7-8,TRBD2,TRBJ2-1,CASSYQGGAGGPLWEQFF,TGTGCCAGCAGCTATCAGGGGGGAGCGGGAGGGCCGTTGTGGGAGCAGTTCTTC
NA,TRBV28,NA,TRBJ2-1,CASWERASYNEQFF,TGTGCCAGCTGGGAGCGGGCCTCCTACAATGAGCAGTTCTTC
NA,TRBV7-8,TRBD1,TRBJ2-7,CASSLGDSHYEQYF,TGTGCCAGCAGCTTAGGGGACAGTCACTACGAGCAGTACTTC
NA,TRBV5-4,TRBD2,TRBJ2-7,CASSLFSGSYEQYF,TGTGCCAGCAGCTTGTTTAGCGGGAGTTACGAGCAGTACTTC
NA,TRBV18,NA,TRBJ1-2,CASSPPRAGGYTF,TGTGCCAGCTCACCACCGAGGGCAGGTGGCTACACCTTC
once,TRBV7-8,TRBD2,TRBJ2-5,CASSNLQAGGGETQYF,TGTGCCAGCAGCAACCTACAAGCGGGAGGCGGAGAGACCCAGTACTTC
many,TRBV7-9,NA,TRBJ1-3,CASSLGGAGNTIYF,TGTGCCAGCAGCTTAGGCGGGGCGGGAAACACCATATATTTT
NA,TRBV7-6,NA,TRBJ1-1,CASSADLNTEAFF,TGTGCCAGCAGCGCCGACTTGAACACTGAAGCTTTCTTT
few,TRBV11-2,TRBD2,TRBJ2-7,CASSIELAGSGRDEQYF,TGTGCCAGCAGCATAGAACTAGCGGGGAGTGGGAGGGACGAGCAGTACTTC
NA,TRBV9,NA,TRBJ1-1,CASGKRQANTEAFF,TGTGCCAGCGGAAAAAGGCAGGCTAACACTGAAGCTTTCTTT
few,TRBV19,TRBD1,TRBJ1-1,CASSQTGDNTEAFF,TGTGCCAGTAGTCAGACAGGGGACAACACTGAAGCTTTCTTT
NA,TRBV11-2,TRBD2,TRBJ2-5,CASSRGLQETQYF,TGTGCCAGCAGCCGGGGACTACAAGAGACCCAGTACTTC
few,TRBV10-2,TRBD2,TRBJ2-7,CASSEVSGSVYEQYF,TGCGCCAGCAGTGAGGTTAGCGGGAGCGTCTACGAGCAGTACTTC